This TCR beta chain was found in a study of beta chain features in type 1 diabetes (dated by TCRdb to 2016 to 2019). Context from the whole study: Patients and healthy donors did not differ in mean age, gender distribution, total cell number or subset yield. Across all samples, about 110 million sorted cells were examined, and cell number per subset correlated strongly with RNA yield. The study compared TCRB repertoires of sorted circulating CD4+ T cell subsets between recently diagnosed type 1 diabetes patients and matched healthy donors. Regulatory and stem cell-like memory subsets were isolated from only 8 patients and about eight healthy donors, whereas naive and central memory subsets came from all 30 or so donors.

The entire isolated RNA was reverse transcribed using the High Capacity cDNA Reverse Transcription Kit, and thus expressed TCRB transcripts were sequenced. For stem cell-like memory T cell samples, survey-depth immunoSEQ sequencing was used, averaging about 970,000 total reads per sample. After sorted cells were lysed in RLT buffer, RNA was extracted with DNase-treated RNeasy Micro or Mini kits, with the choice depending on cell number. To prevent cross-contamination, each cell subset was processed individually, whereas patient and healthy donor samples were processed jointly. Using the immunoSEQ multiplex PCR, TCRB sequences were amplified from cDNA into 87-bp fragments spanning the CDR3 region. Sequencing of the amplicons was done on the Illumina HiSeq platform. Processing in the source paper ran as follows. Synthetic template baselines were used to correct PCR bias computationally, reads within Hamming distance 2 were collapsed together, and singletons that could not be merged were discarded. By aligning reads against IMGT, V, D and J genes, CDR3 length, and insertions or deletions at six rearrangement sites were assigned. Clonotype counts were normalized to sorted cell number within each subset before computing true diversity and Gini coefficients with the tcR R package. Repertoire sharing was quantified using the overlap coefficient calculated on TCRB nucleotide sequences. The immuneACCESS repertoire file appears here via TCRdb, limited to in-frame rearrangements. These files lack a portion of the clones; in checked studies, under half of the deficit traces to unresolved V genes, and the cause of the others is not known. The V and J calls and clone size are taken from that table; D and trimming were inferred from the DNA. For this sample there are tens of thousands of clones; 35% to 55% appear just once. The ten largest clones add up to less than 0.15% of the sample.

Each donor gave one peripheral blood draw, roughly 110 mL on average, collected into heparinised tubes. A BD FACSAria II was used to sort naive, central memory, regulatory and stem cell-like memory CD4+ T cells with a panel that included CD45RO, CCR7, CD25, CD127, CD95 and CD27. All sorted populations exceeded 95% purity. PBMCs were separated immediately by Lymphoprep density gradient centrifugation and were stained directly, without being cultured. To minimize batch effects, samples were stained and sorted in pairs, one healthy donor with one patient per experiment. CDR1 is given as SGHTA and CDR2 as FQGNSA, both from the germline V gene. The CDR3 goes from the cysteine to the phenylalanine over 14 residues. Just the 42-base CDR3 DNA is kept, in frame starting at base 1. Unmatched junction bases come to 3, with V trimmed by 5 bases and J by 4 bases. Findings and caveats that apply to the study as a whole: Because cDNA was sequenced instead of genomic DNA, activated cells with high expression could be over-represented, although the groups did not differ in activation or CD3 levels. The naive, central memory and regulatory TCRB repertoires appeared to resemble one another more closely among patients than among healthy donors. Fewer insertions and more nucleotide deletions at VDJ recombination sites were observed in patients with type 1 diabetes, implying thymic rearrangement abnormalities. Shorter templates might have been favored by PCR, but patient and control samples were amplified and corrected together, so both groups would have been affected equally by any skew. Because the HLA sub-analyses included only small numbers of individuals, any influence of HLA type on TCRB rearrangement was left unresolved. In all four CD4+ subsets, TCRB CDR3 length was moderately but significantly shorter in type 1 diabetes patients.

Concerning this clone itself: It lacks a known antigen. The record has no base qualities; no much larger clone is one base away.

This chain is built from TRBV7-2 and TRBJ2-3; 10 central bases correspond to TRBD1. The sequencing input was stem cell memory CD4+ T cells from blood. According to the study, the label for this sample's cell subset or site signals: stem cell-like memory CD4+ T cells. The receptor comes from a man aged 30-40 years with type 1 diabetes. The CDR3 in this case is CASSLGQGADTQYF. The DNA sequence is as follows: TGTGCCAGCAGCCTCGGACAGGGGGCAGATACGCAGTATTTT.